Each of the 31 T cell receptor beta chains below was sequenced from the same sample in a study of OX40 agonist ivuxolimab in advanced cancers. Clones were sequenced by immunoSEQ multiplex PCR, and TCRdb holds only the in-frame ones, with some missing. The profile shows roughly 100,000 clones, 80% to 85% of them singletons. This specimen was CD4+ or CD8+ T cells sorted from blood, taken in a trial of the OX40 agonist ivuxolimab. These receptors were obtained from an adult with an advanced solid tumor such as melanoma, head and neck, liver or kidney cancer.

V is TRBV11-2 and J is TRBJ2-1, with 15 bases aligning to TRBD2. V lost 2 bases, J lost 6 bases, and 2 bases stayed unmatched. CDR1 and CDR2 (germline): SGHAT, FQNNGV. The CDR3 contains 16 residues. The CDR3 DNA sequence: TGTGCCAGCAGCTTACGGGGACTAGCGGGGGGCAATGAGCAGTTCTTC. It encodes CASSLRGLAGGNEQFF.

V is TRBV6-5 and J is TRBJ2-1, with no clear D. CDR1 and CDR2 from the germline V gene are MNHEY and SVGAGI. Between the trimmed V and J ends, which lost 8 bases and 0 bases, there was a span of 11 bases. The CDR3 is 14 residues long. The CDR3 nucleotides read TGTGCCAGCTCCGCAATATCCTCCTACAATGAGCAGTTCTTC. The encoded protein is CASSAISSYNEQFF.

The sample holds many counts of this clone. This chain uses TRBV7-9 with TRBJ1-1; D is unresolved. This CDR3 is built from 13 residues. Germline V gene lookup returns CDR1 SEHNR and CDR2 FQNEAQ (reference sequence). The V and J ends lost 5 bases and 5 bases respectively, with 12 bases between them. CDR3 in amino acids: CASSPGAVTEAFF. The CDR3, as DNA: TGTGCCAGCAGCCCAGGTGCGGTTACTGAAGCTTTCTTT.

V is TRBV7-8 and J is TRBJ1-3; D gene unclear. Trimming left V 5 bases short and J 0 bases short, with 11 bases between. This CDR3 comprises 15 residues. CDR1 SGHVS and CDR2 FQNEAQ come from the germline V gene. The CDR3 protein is CASSTSLNSGNTIYF. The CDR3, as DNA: TGTGCCAGCAGCACGTCCCTGAACTCTGGAAACACCATATATTTT.

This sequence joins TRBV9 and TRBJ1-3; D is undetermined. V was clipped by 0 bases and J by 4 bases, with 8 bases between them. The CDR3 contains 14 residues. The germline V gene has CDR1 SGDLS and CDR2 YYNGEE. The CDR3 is CASSVAMTGNTIYF. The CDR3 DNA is TGTGCCAGCAGCGTAGCAATGACGGGAAACACCATATATTTT.

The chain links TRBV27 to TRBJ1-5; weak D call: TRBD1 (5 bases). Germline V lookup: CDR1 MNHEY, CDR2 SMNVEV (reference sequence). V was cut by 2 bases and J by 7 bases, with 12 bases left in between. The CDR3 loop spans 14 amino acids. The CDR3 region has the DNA TGTGCCAGCAGTTTAGGGACTGGGGAACAGCCCCAGCATTTT. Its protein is CASSLGTGEQPQHF.

The CDR3 spells CASSKDRGRTDTQYF. The CDR3 DNA is TGTGCCAGCAGCAAAGACAGGGGGCGGACAGATACGCAGTATTTT. The chain links TRBV2 to TRBJ2-3; TRBD1 agrees at 10 bases. The CDR3 consists of 15 residues. With 6 bases clipped from V and 3 bases from J, the junction kept 6 bases outside the gene matches. In germline, CDR1 is SNHLY, CDR2 FYNNEI.

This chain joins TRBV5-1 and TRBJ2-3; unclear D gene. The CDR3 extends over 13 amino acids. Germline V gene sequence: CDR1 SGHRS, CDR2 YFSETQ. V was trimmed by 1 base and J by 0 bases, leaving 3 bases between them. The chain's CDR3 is CASSLFSTDTQYF. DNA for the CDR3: TGCGCCAGCAGCTTGTTTAGCACAGATACGCAGTATTTT. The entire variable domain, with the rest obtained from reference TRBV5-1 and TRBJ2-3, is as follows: KAGVTQTPRYLIKTRGQQVTLSCSPISGHRSVSWYQQTPGQGLQFLFEYFSETQRNKGNFPGRFSGRQFSNSRSEMNVSTLELGDSALYLCASSLFSTDTQYFGPGTRLTVL.

The CDR3 protein is CASSPLEGPHRGNEQFF. The CDR3 nucleotides read TGTGCCAGCAGCCCCTTAGAGGGACCCCACCGGGGCAATGAGCAGTTCTTC. This chain joins TRBV7-9 and TRBJ2-1; either TRBD1 or TRBD2 may fit D (5 bases each). Trimming stripped 5 bases from V and 6 bases from J, with 23 bases between. The germline V gene has CDR1 SEHNR and CDR2 FQNEAQ (reference sequence). The length of the CDR3 is 17 residues.

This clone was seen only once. The CDR3 region is CASSVGSGVGENYGYTF. The CDR3 DNA follows: TGTGCCAGCAGCGTAGGGTCGGGAGTAGGGGAAAACTATGGCTACACCTTC. V gene TRBV9 combines with J gene TRBJ1-2, with a weak D call TRBD1 (5 bases). CDR3 length: 17 residues. Germline loops: CDR1 SGDLS, CDR2 YYNGEE. Trimming pared 0 bases from V and 2 bases from J, leaving 17 bases between.

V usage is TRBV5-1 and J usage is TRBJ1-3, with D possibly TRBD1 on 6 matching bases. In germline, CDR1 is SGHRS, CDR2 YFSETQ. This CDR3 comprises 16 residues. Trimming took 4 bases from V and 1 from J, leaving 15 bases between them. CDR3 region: CASSPQGGGSGNTIYF. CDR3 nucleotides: TGCGCCAGCAGCCCACAGGGTGGAGGATCTGGAAACACCATATATTTT.

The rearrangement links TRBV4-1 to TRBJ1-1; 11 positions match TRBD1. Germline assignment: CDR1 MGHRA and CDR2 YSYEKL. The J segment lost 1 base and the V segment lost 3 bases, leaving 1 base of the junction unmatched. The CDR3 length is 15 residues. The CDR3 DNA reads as TGCGCCAGCAGCCAGGGACAGGGGGAGAACACTGAAGCTTTCTTT. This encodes CASSQGQGENTEAFF.

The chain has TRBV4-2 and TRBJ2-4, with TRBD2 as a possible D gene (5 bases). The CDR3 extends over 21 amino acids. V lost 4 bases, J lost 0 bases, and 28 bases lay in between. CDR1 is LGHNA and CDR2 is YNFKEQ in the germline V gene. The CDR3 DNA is TGTGCCAGCAGCCTCCAGTTTCGGCCAACCGTCCCGGGATTAGCCAAAAACATTCAGTACTTC. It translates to CASSLQFRPTVPGLAKNIQYF.

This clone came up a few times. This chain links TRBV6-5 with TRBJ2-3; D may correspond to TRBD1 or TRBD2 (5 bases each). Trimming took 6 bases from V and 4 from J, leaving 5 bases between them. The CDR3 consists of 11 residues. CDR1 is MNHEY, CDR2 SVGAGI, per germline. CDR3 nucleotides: TGTGCCAGCAGGGGACCAGATACGCAGTATTTT. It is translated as CASRGPDTQYF.

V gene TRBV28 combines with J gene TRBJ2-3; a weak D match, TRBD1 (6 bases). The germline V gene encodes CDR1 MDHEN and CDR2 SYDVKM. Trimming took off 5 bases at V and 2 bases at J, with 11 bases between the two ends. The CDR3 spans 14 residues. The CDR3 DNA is TGTGCCAGCAGTACAGGGATTCTCACAGATACGCAGTATTTT. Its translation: CASSTGILTDTQYF.

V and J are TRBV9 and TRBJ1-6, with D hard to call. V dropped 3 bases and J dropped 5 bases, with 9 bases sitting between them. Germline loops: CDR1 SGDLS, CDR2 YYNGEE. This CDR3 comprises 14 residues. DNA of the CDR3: TGTGCCAGCAGCGACAGACACCATAATTCACCCCTCCACTTT. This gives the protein CASSDRHHNSPLHF.

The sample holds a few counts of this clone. CDR3 in DNA: TGTGCCAGCACCCTGGGACGTGACTATGGCTACACCTTC. Translation gives CASTLGRDYGYTF. V and J are TRBV6-1 and TRBJ1-2; weak D call: TRBD1 (5 bases). V was cut by 7 bases and J by 3 bases, with 12 bases left in between. The germline V gene has CDR1 MNHNS and CDR2 SASEGT. This CDR3 has 13 amino acids.

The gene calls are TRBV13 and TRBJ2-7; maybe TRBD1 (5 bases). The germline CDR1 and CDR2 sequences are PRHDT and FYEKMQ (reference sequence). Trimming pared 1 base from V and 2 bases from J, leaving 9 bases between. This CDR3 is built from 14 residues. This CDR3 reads CASSLVGQPYEQYV. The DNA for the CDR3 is TGTGCCAGCAGCTTAGTGGGGCAGCCCTACGAGCAGTACGTC.

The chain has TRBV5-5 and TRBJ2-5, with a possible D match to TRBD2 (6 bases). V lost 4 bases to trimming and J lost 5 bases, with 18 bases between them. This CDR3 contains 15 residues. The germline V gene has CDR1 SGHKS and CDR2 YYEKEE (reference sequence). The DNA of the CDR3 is TGTGCCAGCAGCCCCCCGGTCGGGGGATTCGAGACCCAGTACTTC. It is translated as CASSPPVGGFETQYF.

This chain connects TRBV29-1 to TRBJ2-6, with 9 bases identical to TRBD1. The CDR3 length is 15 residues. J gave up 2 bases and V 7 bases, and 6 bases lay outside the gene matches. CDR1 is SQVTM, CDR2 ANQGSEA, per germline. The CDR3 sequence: CSAGTGKAGANVLTF. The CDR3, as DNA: TGCAGCGCGGGGACAGGGAAGGCTGGGGCCAACGTCCTGACTTTC.

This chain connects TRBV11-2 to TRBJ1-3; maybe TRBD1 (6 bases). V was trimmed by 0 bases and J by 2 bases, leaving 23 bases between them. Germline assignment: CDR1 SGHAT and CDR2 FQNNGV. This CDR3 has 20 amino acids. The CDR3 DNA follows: TGTGCCAGCAGCTTAGAAGTCCCGACTCGGGGGGCAGGAACTGGAAACACCATATATTTT. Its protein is CASSLEVPTRGAGTGNTIYF.

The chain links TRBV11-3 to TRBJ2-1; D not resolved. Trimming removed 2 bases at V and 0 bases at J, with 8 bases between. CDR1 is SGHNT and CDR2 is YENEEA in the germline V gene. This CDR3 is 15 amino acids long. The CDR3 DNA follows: TGTGCCAGCAGCTTAATGCAGAGCTCCTACAATGAGCAGTTCTTC. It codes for CASSLMQSSYNEQFF.

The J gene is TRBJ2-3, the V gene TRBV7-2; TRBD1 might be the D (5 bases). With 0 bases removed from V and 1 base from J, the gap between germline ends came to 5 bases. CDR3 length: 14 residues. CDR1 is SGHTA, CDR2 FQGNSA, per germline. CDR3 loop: CASSLAQGTDTQYF. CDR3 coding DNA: TGTGCCAGCAGCTTAGCACAGGGCACAGATACGCAGTATTTT.

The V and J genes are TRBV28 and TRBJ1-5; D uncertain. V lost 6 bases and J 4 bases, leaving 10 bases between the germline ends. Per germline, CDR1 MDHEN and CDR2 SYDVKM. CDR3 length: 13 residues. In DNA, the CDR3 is TGTGCCAGCAGCCTCCCCCTTAATCAGCCCCAGCATTTT. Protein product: CASSLPLNQPQHF.

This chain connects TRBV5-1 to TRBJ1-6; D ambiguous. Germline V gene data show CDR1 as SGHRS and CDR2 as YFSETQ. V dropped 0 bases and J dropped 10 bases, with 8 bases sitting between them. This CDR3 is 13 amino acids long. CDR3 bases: TGCGCCAGCAGCTTGGGTGAAGGATCACCCCTCCACTTT. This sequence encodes CASSLGEGSPLHF.

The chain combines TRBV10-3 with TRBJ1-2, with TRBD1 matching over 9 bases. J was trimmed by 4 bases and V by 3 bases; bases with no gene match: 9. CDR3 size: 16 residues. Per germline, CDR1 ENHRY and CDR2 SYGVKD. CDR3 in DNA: TGTGCCATCAGTGACAGAACAGGGGGCGGCCCCTATGGCTACACCTTC. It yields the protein CAISDRTGGGPYGYTF.

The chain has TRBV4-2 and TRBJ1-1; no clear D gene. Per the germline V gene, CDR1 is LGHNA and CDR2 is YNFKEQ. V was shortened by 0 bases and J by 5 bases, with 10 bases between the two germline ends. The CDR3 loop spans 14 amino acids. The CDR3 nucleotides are TGTGCCAGCAGCCAAGAAGAACGAGGTACTGAAGCTTTCTTT. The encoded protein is CASSQEERGTEAFF.

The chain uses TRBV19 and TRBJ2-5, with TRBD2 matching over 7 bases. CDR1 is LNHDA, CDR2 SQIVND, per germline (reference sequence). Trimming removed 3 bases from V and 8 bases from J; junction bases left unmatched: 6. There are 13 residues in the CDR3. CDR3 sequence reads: CASSILAEGTQYF. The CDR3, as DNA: TGTGCCAGTAGTATTCTAGCGGAGGGTACCCAGTACTTC.

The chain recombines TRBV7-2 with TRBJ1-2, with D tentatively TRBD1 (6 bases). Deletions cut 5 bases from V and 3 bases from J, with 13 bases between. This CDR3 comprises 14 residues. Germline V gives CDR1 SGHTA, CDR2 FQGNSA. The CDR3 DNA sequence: TGTGCCAGCAGCACCCCTAGGGGGGACTATGGCTACACCTTC. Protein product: CASSTPRGDYGYTF.

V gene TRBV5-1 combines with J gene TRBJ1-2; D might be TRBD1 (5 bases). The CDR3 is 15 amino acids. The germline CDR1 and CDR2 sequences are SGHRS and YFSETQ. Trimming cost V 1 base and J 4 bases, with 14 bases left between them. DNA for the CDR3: TGCGCCAGCAGCTTGACGGGGCAGAGGGGCTATGGCTACACCTTC. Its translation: CASSLTGQRGYGYTF.

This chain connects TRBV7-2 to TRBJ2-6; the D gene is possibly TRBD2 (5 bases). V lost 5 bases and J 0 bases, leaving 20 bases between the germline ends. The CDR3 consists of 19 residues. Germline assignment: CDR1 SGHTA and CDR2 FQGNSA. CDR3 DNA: TGTGCCAGCAGCCCATCCCCCCCCTGGAGGCTCTCTGGGGCCAACGTCCTGACTTTC. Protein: CASSPSPPWRLSGANVLTF. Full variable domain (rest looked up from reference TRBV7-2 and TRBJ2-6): GAGVSQSPSNKVTEKGKDVELRCDPISGHTALYWYRQSLGQGLEFLIYFQGNSAPDKSGLPSDRFSAERTGGSVSTLTIQRTQQEDSAVYLCASSPSPPWRLSGANVLTFGAGSRLTVL.